The present TCR beta chain was sequenced within a study of T cell responses to AZD1222 COVID-19 vaccine. Study details: Investigators merged groups given second doses at roughly 4 or roughly 12 weeks.

The repertoire was sequenced with immunoSEQ multiplex PCR; TCRdb's copy has only in-frame clones and lacks some. The sample contains approximately 130,000 clones, around 92% of which appear only once. V was clipped by 9 bases and J by 6 bases, with 24 bases between them. The CDR3 contains 15 residues. Looked up from germline, CDR1 is SNHLY and CDR2 is FYNNEI. Study-wide results and caveats: The donor cohort was predominantly white British with a female majority, and clonal diversity may have been underestimated.

A note on this clone: The antigen remains undetermined.

V is TRBV2 and J is TRBJ2-7, with D maybe TRBD1 (9 bases). The sequences come from peripheral blood, collected on day 0 of AZD1222 vaccination. The TCR comes from an adult in good health. CDR3 sequence: CASKVAGQGYGEQYF. CDR3 coding DNA: TGTGCCAGTAAAGTAGCGGGACAGGGATACGGCGAGCAGTACTTC.